Listed below are T cell receptor beta chains from one sample, sequenced in a study of beta chain features in type 1 diabetes. Profiling relied on immunoSEQ multiplex PCR, and the TCRdb table lists in-frame clones only, not all of them. Of about 620,000 clones listed, roughly a sixth are singletons. The sequenced material came from naive CD4+ T cells from blood. The origin of the receptors is a man aged 18 to 30 in good health. The CDR3 runs from the conserved cysteine through the conserved F or W. D genes are given only for firm matches. Clone size is not always given. Where it is, it says once, few, many or a class for expanded clones.

size	V	J	D	CDR3	DNA
-	TRBV9	TRBJ2-1	-	CASSPPKSFSYNEQFF	TGTGCCAGCAGCCCCCCCAAGAGCTTCTCCTACAATGAGCAGTTCTTC
few	TRBV7-2	TRBJ2-4	-	CASSLEGGKNIQYF	TGTGCCAGCAGCTTAGAGGGTGGGAAAAACATTCAGTACTTC
many	TRBV10-3	TRBJ1-2	-	CAIGSSTGQGGYTF	TGTGCCATCGGTTCCTCGACAGGCCAAGGCGGCTACACCTTC
once	TRBV7-9	TRBJ2-7	-	CASSLERTPTSF	TGTGCCAGCAGCTTAGAGCGGACTCCGACTTCCTTC
-	TRBV4-2	TRBJ2-2	-	CASSQAMGEQGLGELFF	TGTGCCAGCAGCCAAGCCATGGGGGAGCAGGGTCTCGGGGAGCTGTTTTTT
-	TRBV9	TRBJ1-4	-	CASSGSGAGTNEKLFF	TGTGCCAGCAGCGGTTCGGGTGCGGGAACTAATGAAAAACTGTTTTTT
-	TRBV30	TRBJ2-7	-	CAWSFTLPKDYEQYF	TGTGCCTGGAGTTTCACCCTCCCGAAGGACTACGAGCAGTACTTC
few	TRBV2	TRBJ2-1	-	CASSPRFF	TGTGCCAGCAGCCCGAGGTTCTTC
-	TRBV7-2	TRBJ2-7	-	CASSSRITSSYEQYF	TGTGCCAGCAGCTCACGGATCACCAGCTCCTACGAGCAGTACTTC
few	TRBV9	TRBJ2-1	-	CASSKGPPIYVNEQFF	TGTGCCAGCAGCAAGGGACCCCCGATATACGTTAATGAGCAGTTCTTC
-	TRBV21-1	TRBJ2-4	-	CASSTTRVSKNIQYF	TGTGCCAGCAGCACTACCAGGGTATCCAAAAACATTCAGTACTTC
few	TRBV19	TRBJ1-5	-	CASSNGPQHF	TGTGCCAGTAGTAATGGGCCCCAGCATTTT
few	TRBV4-3	TRBJ2-3	-	CASSQAPAVRGGPPDTQYF	TGCGCCAGCAGCCAAGCTCCTGCTGTCCGAGGAGGGCCTCCAGATACGCAGTATTTT
-	TRBV4-3	TRBJ2-3	TRBD2	CASSQGLAGGSSTDTQYF	TGCGCCAGCAGCCAAGGACTAGCGGGAGGATCTAGCACAGATACGCAGTATTTT
-	TRBV5-4	TRBJ2-7	-	CASSLAPGVSHEQYF	TGTGCCAGCAGCTTGGCGCCGGGGGTAAGCCACGAGCAGTACTTC
-	TRBV7-2	TRBJ2-7	TRBD2	CASSSPGTSGDLRPYEQYF	TGTGCCAGCAGTTCCCCCGGGACTAGCGGGGATCTGAGGCCCTACGAGCAGTACTTC
-	TRBV5-4	TRBJ2-1	TRBD2	CASSSRTSGGADEQFF	TGTGCCAGCAGCTCCCGGACTAGCGGGGGGGCCGATGAGCAGTTCTTC
few	TRBV9	TRBJ2-1	TRBD2	CASSPRGGGANEQFF	TGTGCCAGCAGCCCGCGGGGCGGGGGGGCCAATGAGCAGTTCTTC
-	TRBV7-3	TRBJ2-1	TRBD2	CASSLRLAAVSSYNEQFF	TGTGCCAGCAGCTTGAGGCTAGCGGCCGTTAGCTCCTACAATGAGCAGTTCTTC
few	TRBV27	TRBJ2-2	TRBD2	CASTGRRVGGPGELFF	TGTGCCAGCACCGGGAGGAGGGTGGGAGGTCCCGGGGAGCTGTTTTTT
-	TRBV7-7	TRBJ2-7	-	CASSLILTGPDEQYF	TGTGCCAGCAGCTTAATCCTAACAGGGCCAGACGAGCAGTACTTC
-	TRBV5-1	TRBJ2-1	-	CASTPGPSNNEQFF	TGCGCCAGCACACCCGGCCCTAGCAACAATGAGCAGTTCTTC
few	TRBV4-2	TRBJ1-2	-	CASSLPGSQYGYTF	TGTGCCAGCAGCCTACCCGGGTCCCAATATGGCTACACCTTC
few	TRBV27	TRBJ2-7	TRBD1	CASSIASRGQGYEQYF	TGTGCCAGCAGTATAGCCTCTAGGGGGCAGGGGTACGAGCAGTACTTC
few	TRBV29-1	TRBJ2-5	TRBD2	CSVVWLAGRETQYF	TGCAGCGTTGTCTGGCTAGCGGGGAGAGAGACCCAGTACTTC
-	TRBV5-1	TRBJ2-1	-	CASRTGATSANEQFF	TGCGCCAGCAGAACCGGGGCTACGTCGGCCAATGAGCAGTTCTTC